The T cell receptor beta chain described here comes from a study of a mutant IDH1 vaccine in newly diagnosed glioma. Time point: week 47, end of study. The study gave 300 ug of mutant IDH1 20-mer peptide per vaccine dose, with topical imiquimod. Profiled with immunoSEQ multiplex PCR; TCRdb holds only in-frame clones, not every one. The table records 55,000 to 65,000 clones, approximately 71% of them present only once. With 4 bases removed from V and 10 bases from J, the gap between germline ends came to 15 bases. This CDR3 has 13 amino acids. The germline V gene encodes CDR1 SGHRS and CDR2 YFSETQ. For this clone: Its antigen remains unknown.

This TCR came from a man aged 50 to 59 with glioma. The chain joins TRBV5-1 to TRBJ2-1; the D gene is possibly TRBD2 (5 bases). The sequencing used PBMCs, collected from a glioma patient whose treatment included an IDH1 peptide vaccine. Written as DNA, the CDR3 is TGCGCCAGCAGCCCGGGCGACCGAGGGGAGCAGTTCTTC. The encoded protein is CASSPGDRGEQFF. Full variable domain (remainder filled in from reference TRBV5-1 and TRBJ2-1): KAGVTQTPRYLIKTRGQQVTLSCSPISGHRSVSWYQQTPGQGLQFLFEYFSETQRNKGNFPGRFSGRQFSNSRSEMNVSTLELGDSALYLCASSPGDRGEQFFGPGTRLTVL.